Listed below are T cell receptor beta chains from one sample, sequenced in a study of CD8+ T cells in alopecia areata. Clones were read by immunoSEQ multiplex PCR, and TCRdb kept only the in-frame ones, dropping some. The sample consists of a few hundred thousand clones, 60% of them appearing once. Sequences were derived from CD4+ T cells sorted from blood, sampled around week 54, from a patient treated with tofacitinib. The receptors shown here come from a human donor with alopecia areata. Both conserved end residues are part of each CDR3.

v_gene	j_gene	CDR3aa
TRBV4-1	TRBJ2-3	CASSQAGLAADTQYF
TRBV10-3	TRBJ2-5	CAISAGTGEETQYF
TRBV19	TRBJ2-3	CASMSGNTDTQYF
TRBV29-1	TRBJ2-6	CSVPSSGANVLTF
TRBV29-1	TRBJ1-2	CSVGQNYGYTF
TRBV30	TRBJ2-5	CAWSAGGAVETQYF
TRBV30	TRBJ2-7	CAWSRSSGEQYF
TRBV5-6	TRBJ2-5	CASSLAAVGGTQYF
TRBV4-2	TRBJ1-5	CASSQLPGTGPFPQHF
TRBV5-4	TRBJ1-1	CASSSMGMNTEAFF
TRBV7-2	TRBJ1-2	CASSSTGDYGYTF
TRBV7-9	TRBJ2-3	CASRRGTEDLDTQYF
TRBV27	TRBJ2-1	CASRLAGGHDEQFF
TRBV7-9	TRBJ1-4	CASSLGVVQDLEKLFF
TRBV4-3	TRBJ1-4	CASSQDFAGSNEKLFF
TRBV30	TRBJ2-7	CAWSVQMTAGYEQYF
TRBV27	TRBJ2-2	CASSFGAPGELFF
TRBV6-1	TRBJ2-7	CASGRAGSYEQYF
TRBV30	TRBJ1-1	CAWSVRPGGAFF
TRBV11-2	TRBJ2-7	CASSLGRQAYEQYF
TRBV4-2	TRBJ2-3	CASSQSQGGTDTQYF
TRBV6-5	TRBJ1-6	CASSYRTGYNSPLHF
TRBV29-1	TRBJ1-2	CSVTGAFYGYTF
TRBV6-5	TRBJ1-6	CASSYEPQGVNSPLHF
TRBV4-3	TRBJ1-4	CASSQAPGRWDEKLFF
TRBV5-1	TRBJ2-7	CASSQNRVEEQYF
TRBV7-3	TRBJ2-5	CASSEGAGPETQYF
TRBV9	TRBJ2-3	CASSVFGQGLIDTDTQYF
TRBV7-9	TRBJ2-2	CASSPGTIGELFF
TRBV11-2	TRBJ1-3	CASSLILSGNTIYF
TRBV7-8	TRBJ1-2	CASSSPTGTYGYTF
TRBV9	TRBJ1-5	CASSLTGSGQPQHF
TRBV5-1	TRBJ2-7	CASSLGTYEQYF
TRBV4-1	TRBJ1-2	CASSNFPGGRNYGYTF
TRBV5-4	TRBJ2-1	CASSPHAGGYSYNEQFF
TRBV7-2	TRBJ2-7	CASSLGPLYEQYF
TRBV29-1	TRBJ2-7	CSVVTPSEQYF
TRBV5-1	TRBJ1-1	CASSLAEHTEAFF